The table lists the clone carrying this TCR beta chain with a few counts. TCRdb recomputed calls from the 5' RACE reads with MiXCR, one row per CDR3 protein. The sample has about 160,000 distinct CDR3 sequences; around a tenth are singletons. The data are from a study of CD8 T cells in ankylosing spondylitis. The CDR3 runs 14 residues. Germline V CDR1 and CDR2: MNHNS, SASEGT. The J segment lost 6 bases and the V segment lost 3 bases, leaving 7 bases of the junction unmatched. The sample taken for sequencing was blood, either unsorted or a sorted T cell fraction (not recorded which). The origin of this receptor is a female donor with ankylosing spondylitis or in good health (not recorded which). The chain carries TRBV6-1 and TRBJ1-1, with 7 bases fitting TRBD1. DNA for the CDR3: TGTGCCAGCAGTGACACAGGGGTCCCCCCTGAAGCTTTCTTT. This codes for CASSDTGVPPEAFF.